This T cell receptor beta chain was retrieved from a study of T cells after yellow fever vaccination. At the level of the study: For low cell numbers, libraries were made with SMART-Seq v4 Ultra Low Input.

This clonotype has ten or more counts. What it binds is unknown. The 5'RACE template-switching step produced TCR cDNA and added a universal primer site and UMIs. TCRdb redid the calling of the 5' RACE reads with MiXCR, one entry per CDR3 protein. The sample has 60,000 to 75,000 distinct CDR3 sequences, over 6.5% seen once. Study results and caveats: Among primary-vaccination clones, most reappeared after the booster, at just under 98% for CD4 and more than 85% for CD8. Faster peaking, at day 5 versus 15, marked a secondary response that was weaker.

Germline V CDR1 and CDR2: SQVTM, ANQGSEA. This CDR3 has 16 amino acids. J lost 0 bases, V lost 1 base, and 8 bases had no gene match. The specimen was CD8+ T cells sorted from PBMCs, collected roughly 47 days after the first yellow fever vaccination. The receptor was derived from a man younger than 30 who received the YFV17D yellow fever vaccine. The chain recombines TRBV29-1 with TRBJ1-1; 7 positions agree with TRBD1. CDR3 bases: TGCAGCGTTGAAGGTCCCGGGACAGACATGAACACTGAAGCTTTCTTT. It codes for CSVEGPGTDMNTEAFF.